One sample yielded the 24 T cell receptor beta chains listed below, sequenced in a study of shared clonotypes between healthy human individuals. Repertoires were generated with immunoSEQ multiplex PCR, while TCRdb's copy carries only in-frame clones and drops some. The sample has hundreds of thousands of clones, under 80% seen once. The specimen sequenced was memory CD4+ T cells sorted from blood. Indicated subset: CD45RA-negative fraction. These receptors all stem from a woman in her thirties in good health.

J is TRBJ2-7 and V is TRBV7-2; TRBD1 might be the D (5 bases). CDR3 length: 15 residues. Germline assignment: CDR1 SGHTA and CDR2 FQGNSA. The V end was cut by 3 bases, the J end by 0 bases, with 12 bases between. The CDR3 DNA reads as TGTGCCAGCAGCTTCCAGGGCCTAATCTCCTACGAGCAGTACTTC. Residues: CASSFQGLISYEQYF.

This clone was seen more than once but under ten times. The CDR3, as DNA: TGCAGCGTTGCCCTCGACCCCACCGGGGAGCTGTTTTTT. Encoded protein: CSVALDPTGELFF. V usage is TRBV29-1 and J usage is TRBJ2-2; D remains ambiguous. Trimming took off 4 bases at V and 4 bases at J, with 10 bases between the two ends. The CDR3 loop spans 13 amino acids. Germline CDR1 reads SQVTM; CDR2 reads ANQGSEA.

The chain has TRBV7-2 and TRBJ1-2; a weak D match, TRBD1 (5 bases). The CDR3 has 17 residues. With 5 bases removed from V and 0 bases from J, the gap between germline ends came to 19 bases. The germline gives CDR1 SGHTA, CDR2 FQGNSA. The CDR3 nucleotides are TGTGCCAGCAGCAACCCCTCGGGGGGGGAACCTAACTATGGCTACACCTTC. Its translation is CASSNPSGGEPNYGYTF.

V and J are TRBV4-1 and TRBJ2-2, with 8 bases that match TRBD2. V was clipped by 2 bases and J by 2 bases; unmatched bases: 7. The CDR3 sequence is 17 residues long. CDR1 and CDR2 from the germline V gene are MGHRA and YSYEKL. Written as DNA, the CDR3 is TGCGCCAGCAGCCAACGGGGGGGACTGAGTAACACCGGGGAGCTGTTTTTT. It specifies CASSQRGGLSNTGELFF.

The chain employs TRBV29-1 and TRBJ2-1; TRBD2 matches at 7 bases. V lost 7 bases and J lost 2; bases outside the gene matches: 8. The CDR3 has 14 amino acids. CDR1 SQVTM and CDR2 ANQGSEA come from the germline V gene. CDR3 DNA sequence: TGCAGCGCCGGACGTCTAGCGGCCTACAATGAGCAGTTCTTC. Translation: CSAGRLAAYNEQFF.

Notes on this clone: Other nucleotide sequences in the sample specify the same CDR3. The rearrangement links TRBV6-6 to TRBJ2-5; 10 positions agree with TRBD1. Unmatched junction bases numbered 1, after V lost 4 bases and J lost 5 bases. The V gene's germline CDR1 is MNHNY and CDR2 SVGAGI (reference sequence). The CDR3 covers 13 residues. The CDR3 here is CASSSGQGETQYF. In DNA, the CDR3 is TGTGCCAGCAGTTCGGGACAGGGGGAGACCCAGTACTTC.

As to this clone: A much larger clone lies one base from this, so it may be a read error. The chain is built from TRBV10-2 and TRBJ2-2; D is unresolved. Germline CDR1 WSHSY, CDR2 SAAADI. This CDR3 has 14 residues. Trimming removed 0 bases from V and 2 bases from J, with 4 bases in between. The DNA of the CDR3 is TGCGCCAGCAGTGAGTCGGGCAACACCGGGGAGCTGTTTTTT. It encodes CASSESGNTGELFF.

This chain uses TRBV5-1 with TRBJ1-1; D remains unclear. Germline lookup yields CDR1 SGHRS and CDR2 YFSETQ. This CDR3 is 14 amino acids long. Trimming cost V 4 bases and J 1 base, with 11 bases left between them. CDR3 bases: TGCGCCAGCAGCCGGAGTGGGGAGAACACTGAAGCTTTCTTT. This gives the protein CASSRSGENTEAFF.

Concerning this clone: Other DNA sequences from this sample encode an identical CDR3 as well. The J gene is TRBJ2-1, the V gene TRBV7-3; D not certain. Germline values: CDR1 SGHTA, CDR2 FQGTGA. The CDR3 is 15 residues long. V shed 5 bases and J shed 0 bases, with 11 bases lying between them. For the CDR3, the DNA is TGTGCCAGCAGCCCCCAAAGGGACTCCTACAATGAGCAGTTCTTC. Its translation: CASSPQRDSYNEQFF. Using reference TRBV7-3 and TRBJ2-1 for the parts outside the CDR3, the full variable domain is GAGVSQTPSNKVTEKGKYVELRCDPISGHTALYWYRQSLGQGPEFLIYFQGTGAADDSGLPNDRFFAVRPEGSVSTLKIQRTERGDSAVYLCASSPQRDSYNEQFFGPGTRLTVL.

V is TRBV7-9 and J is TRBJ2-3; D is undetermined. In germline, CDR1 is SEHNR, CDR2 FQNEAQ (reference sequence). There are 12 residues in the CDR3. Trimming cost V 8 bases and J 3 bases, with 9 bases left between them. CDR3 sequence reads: CASLKGTDTQYF. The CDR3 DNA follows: TGTGCCAGCTTAAAGGGAACAGATACGCAGTATTTT.

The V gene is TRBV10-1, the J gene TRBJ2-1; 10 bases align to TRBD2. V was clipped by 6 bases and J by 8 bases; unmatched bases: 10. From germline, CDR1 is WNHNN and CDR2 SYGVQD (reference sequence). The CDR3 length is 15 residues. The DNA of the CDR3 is TGCGCCAGCAGGAACTCGGGACTAGCGTTGGATGAGCAGTTCTTC. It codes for CASRNSGLALDEQFF.

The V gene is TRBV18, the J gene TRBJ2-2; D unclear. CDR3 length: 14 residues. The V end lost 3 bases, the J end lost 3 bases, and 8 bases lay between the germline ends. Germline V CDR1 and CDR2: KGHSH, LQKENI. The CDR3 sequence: CASSPGIDTGELFF. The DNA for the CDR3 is TGTGCCAGCTCACCTGGGATAGACACCGGGGAGCTGTTTTTT. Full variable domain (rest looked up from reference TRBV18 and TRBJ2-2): NAGVMQNPRHLVRRRGQEARLRCSPMKGHSHVYWYRQLPEEGLKFMVYLQKENIIDESGMPKERFSAEFPKEGPSILRIQQVVRGDSAAYFCASSPGIDTGELFFGEGSRLTVL.

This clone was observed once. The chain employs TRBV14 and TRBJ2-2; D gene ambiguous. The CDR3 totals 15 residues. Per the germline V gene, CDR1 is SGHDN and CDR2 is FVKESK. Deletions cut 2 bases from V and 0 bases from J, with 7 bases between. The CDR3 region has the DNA TGTGCCAGCAGCCAATGGCTATCGAACACCGGGGAGCTGTTTTTT. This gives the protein CASSQWLSNTGELFF.

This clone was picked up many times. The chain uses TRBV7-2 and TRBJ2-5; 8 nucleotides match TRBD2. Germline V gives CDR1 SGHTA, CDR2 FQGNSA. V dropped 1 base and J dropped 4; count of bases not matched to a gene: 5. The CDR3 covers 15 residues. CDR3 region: CASSLVSGGAETQYF. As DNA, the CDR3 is TGTGCCAGCAGCTTAGTTTCGGGAGGGGCAGAGACCCAGTACTTC.

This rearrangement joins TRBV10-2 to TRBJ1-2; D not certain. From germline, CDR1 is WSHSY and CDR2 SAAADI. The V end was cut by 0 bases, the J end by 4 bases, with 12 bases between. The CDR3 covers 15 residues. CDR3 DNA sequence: TGCGCCAGCAGTGAGTCGAGAGGGCCATCCTATGGCTACACCTTC. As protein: CASSESRGPSYGYTF.

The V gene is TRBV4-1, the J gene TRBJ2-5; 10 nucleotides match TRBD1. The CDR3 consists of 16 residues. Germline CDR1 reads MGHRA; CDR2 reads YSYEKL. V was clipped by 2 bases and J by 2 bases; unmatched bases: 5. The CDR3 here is CASSQPGTGEQETQYF. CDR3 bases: TGCGCCAGCAGCCAACCGGGGACAGGGGAGCAAGAGACCCAGTACTTC.

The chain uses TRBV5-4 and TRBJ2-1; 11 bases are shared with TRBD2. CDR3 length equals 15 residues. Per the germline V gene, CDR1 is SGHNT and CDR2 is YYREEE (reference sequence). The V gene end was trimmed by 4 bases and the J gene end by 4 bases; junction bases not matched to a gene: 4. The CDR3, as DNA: TGTGCCAGCAGCGTGGGACTAGCGGCGTACAATGAGCAGTTCTTC. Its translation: CASSVGLAAYNEQFF.

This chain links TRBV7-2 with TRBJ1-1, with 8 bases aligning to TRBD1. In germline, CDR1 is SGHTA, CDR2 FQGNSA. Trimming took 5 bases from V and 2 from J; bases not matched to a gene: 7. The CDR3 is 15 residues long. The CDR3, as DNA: TGTGCCAGCAGCACATCAGGGGGCAGAAACACTGAAGCTTTCTTT. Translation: CASSTSGGRNTEAFF.

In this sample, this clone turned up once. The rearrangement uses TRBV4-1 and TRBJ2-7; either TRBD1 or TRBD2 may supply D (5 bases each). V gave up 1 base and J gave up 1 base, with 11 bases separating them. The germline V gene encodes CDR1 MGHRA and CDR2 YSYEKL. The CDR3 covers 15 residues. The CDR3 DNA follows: TGCGCCAGCAGCCAAGGGGACGGGCCATCCTACGAGCAGTACTTC. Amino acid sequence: CASSQGDGPSYEQYF.

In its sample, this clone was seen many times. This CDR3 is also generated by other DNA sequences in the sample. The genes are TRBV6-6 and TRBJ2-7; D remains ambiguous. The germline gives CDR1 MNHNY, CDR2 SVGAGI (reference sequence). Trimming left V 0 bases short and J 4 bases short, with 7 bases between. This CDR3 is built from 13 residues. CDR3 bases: TGTGCCAGCAGTTACTCGGCACGGTACGAGCAGTACTTC. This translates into CASSYSARYEQYF.

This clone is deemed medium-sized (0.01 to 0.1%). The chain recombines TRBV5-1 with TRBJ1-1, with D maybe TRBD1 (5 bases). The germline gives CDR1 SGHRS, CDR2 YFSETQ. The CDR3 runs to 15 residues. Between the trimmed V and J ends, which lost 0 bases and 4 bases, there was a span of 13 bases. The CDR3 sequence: CASSLGQSVGTEAFF. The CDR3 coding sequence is TGCGCCAGCAGCTTGGGACAGTCGGTTGGCACTGAAGCTTTCTTT. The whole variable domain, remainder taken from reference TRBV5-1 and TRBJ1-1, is KAGVTQTPRYLIKTRGQQVTLSCSPISGHRSVSWYQQTPGQGLQFLFEYFSETQRNKGNFPGRFSGRQFSNSRSEMNVSTLELGDSALYLCASSLGQSVGTEAFFGQGTRLTVV.

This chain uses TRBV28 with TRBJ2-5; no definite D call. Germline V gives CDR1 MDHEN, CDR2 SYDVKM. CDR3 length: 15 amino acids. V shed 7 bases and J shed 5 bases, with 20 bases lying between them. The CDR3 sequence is CASTLGQVFGETQYF. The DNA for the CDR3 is TGTGCCAGCACCCTCGGCCAGGTCTTCGGGGAGACCCAGTACTTC.

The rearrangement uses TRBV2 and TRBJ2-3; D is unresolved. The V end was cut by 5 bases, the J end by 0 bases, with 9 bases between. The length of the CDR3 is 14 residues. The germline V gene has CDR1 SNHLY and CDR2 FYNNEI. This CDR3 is CASSPDGSTDTQYF. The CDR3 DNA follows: TGTGCCAGCAGTCCGGACGGGAGCACAGATACGCAGTATTTT.

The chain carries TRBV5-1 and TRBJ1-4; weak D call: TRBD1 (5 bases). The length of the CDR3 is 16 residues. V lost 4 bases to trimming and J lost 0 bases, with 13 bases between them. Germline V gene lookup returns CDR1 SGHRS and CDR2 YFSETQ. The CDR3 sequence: CASSRGPLSTNEKLFF. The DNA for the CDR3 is TGCGCCAGCAGCCGGGGACCGTTGTCAACTAATGAAAAACTGTTTTTT.